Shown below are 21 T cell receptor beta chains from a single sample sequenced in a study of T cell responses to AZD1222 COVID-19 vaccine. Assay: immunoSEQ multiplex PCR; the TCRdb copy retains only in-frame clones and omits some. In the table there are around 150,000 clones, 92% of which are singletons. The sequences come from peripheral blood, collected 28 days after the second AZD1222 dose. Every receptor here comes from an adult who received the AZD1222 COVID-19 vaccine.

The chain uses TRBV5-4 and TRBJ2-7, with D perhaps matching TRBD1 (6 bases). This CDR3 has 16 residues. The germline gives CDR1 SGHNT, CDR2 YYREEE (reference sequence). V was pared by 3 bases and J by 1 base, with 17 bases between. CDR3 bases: TGTGCCAGCAGCTCCAACCCATCAGGGGATTCCTACGAGCAGTACTTC. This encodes CASSSNPSGDSYEQYF.

CDR3 bases: TGTGCCAGCAGACCTCAACAGGGAGCGAACACTGAAGCTTTCTTT. Translation gives CASRPQQGANTEAFF. V and J are TRBV6-5 and TRBJ1-1; a possible D gene is TRBD1 (6 bases). Per germline, CDR1 MNHEY and CDR2 SVGAGI. CDR3 length equals 15 residues. V lost 6 bases to trimming and J lost 1 base, with 15 bases between them.

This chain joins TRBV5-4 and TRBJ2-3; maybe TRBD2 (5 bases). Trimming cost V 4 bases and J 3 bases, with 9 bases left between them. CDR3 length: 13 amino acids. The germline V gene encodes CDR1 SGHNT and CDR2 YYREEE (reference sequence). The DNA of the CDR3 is TGTGCCAGCAGCGTTACTAGTACAGATACGCAGTATTTT. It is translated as CASSVTSTDTQYF.

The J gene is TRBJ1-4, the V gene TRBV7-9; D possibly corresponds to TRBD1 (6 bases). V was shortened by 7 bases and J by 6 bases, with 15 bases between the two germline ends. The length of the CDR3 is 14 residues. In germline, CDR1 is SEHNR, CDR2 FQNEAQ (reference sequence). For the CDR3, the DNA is TGTGCCAGCAACCGTGGGGGGGCGGATGAAAAACTGTTTTTT. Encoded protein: CASNRGGADEKLFF.

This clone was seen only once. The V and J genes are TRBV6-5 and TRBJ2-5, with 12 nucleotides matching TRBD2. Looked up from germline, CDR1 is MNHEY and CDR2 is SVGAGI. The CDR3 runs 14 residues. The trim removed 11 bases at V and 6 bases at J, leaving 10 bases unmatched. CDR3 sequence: CASKRLAGDQTQYF. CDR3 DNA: TGTGCCTCAAAAAGACTAGCGGGGGACCAGACCCAGTACTTC.

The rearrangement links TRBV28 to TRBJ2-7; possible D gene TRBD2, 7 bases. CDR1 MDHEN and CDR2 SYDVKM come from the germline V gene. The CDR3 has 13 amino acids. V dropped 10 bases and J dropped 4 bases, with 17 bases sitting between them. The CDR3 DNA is TGTGCCACCTTAACGGGGGGCGGGTACGAGCAGTACTTC. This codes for CATLTGGGYEQYF.

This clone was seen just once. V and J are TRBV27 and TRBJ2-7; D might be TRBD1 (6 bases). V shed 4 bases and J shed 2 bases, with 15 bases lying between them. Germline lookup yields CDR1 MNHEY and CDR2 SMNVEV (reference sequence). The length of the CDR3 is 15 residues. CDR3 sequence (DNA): TGTGCCAGCAGTTCCGTCGACAGGTTCCCCTACGAGCAGTACTTC. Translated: CASSSVDRFPYEQYF.

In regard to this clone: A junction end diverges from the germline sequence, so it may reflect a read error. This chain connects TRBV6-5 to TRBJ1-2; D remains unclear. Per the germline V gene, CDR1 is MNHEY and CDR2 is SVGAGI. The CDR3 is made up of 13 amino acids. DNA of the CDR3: TGTGCCAGCACTTACAGTCGCATCGGGGGCTACACCTTC. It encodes CASTYSRIGGYTF.

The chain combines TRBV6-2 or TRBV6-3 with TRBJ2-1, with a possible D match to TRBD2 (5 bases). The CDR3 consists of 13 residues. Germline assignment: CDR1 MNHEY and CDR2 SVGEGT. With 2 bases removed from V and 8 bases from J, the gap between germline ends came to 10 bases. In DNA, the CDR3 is TGTGCCAGCAGTTACAAGCGGTGGGATGAGCAGTTCTTC. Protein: CASSYKRWDEQFF.

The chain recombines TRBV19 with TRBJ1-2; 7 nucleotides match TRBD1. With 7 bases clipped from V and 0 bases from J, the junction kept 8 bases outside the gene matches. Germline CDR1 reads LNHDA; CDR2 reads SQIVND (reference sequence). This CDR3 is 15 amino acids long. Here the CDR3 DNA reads TGTGCCAGTATCGCAGGGACAGCTACTAACTATGGCTACACCTTC. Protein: CASIAGTATNYGYTF.

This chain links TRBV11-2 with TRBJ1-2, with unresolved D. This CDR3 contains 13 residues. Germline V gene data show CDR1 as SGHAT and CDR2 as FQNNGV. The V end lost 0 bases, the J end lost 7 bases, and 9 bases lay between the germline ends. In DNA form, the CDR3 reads TGTGCCAGCAGCTTAGATCCTCCCAGTGGCTACACCTTC. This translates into CASSLDPPSGYTF.

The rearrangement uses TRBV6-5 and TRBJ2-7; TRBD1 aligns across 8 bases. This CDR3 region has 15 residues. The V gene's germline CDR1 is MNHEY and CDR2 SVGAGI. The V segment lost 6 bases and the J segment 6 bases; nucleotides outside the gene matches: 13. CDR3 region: CASSRATGAASEQYF. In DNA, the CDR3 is TGTGCCAGCAGCCGAGCGACAGGGGCTGCGAGCGAGCAGTACTTC.

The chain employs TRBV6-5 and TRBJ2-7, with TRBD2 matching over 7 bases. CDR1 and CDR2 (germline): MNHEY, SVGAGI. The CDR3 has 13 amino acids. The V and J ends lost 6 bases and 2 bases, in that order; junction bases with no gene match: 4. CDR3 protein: CASSFGTTYEQYF. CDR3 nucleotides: TGTGCCAGCAGCTTCGGGACTACCTACGAGCAGTACTTC.

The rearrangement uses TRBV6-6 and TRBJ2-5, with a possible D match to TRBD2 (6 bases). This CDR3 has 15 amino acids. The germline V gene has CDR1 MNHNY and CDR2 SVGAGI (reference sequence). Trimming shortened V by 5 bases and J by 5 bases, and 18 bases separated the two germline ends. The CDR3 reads CASSRRGSGLETQYF. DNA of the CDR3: TGTGCCAGCAGTCGACGAGGGTCGGGACTTGAGACCCAGTACTTC.

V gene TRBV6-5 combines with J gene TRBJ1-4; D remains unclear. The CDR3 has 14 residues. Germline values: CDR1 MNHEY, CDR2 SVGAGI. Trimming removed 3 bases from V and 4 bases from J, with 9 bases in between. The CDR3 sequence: CASSYTLFNEKLFF. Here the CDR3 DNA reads TGTGCCAGCAGTTATACACTCTTTAATGAAAAACTGTTTTTT.

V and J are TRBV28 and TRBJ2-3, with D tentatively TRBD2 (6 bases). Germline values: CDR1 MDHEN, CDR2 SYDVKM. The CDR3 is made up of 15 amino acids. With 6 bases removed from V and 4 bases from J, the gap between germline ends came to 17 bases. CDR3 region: CASRYSTSGADTQYF. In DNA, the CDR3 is TGTGCCAGCAGATATTCGACTAGTGGGGCAGATACGCAGTATTTT.

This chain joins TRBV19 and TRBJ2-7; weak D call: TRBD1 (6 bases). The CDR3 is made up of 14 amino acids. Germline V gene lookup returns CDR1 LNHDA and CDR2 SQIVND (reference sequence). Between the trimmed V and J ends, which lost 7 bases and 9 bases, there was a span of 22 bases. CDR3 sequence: CASTGDEGHQGQYF. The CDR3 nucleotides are TGTGCCAGTACCGGAGATGAGGGACACCAGGGGCAGTACTTC.

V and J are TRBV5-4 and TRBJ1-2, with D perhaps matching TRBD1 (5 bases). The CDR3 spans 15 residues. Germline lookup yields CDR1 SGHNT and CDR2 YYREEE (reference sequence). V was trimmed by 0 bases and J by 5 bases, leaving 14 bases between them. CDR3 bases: TGTGCCAGCAGCTTGGTCTTGGGGCCAGGGTATGGCTACACCTTC. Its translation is CASSLVLGPGYGYTF.

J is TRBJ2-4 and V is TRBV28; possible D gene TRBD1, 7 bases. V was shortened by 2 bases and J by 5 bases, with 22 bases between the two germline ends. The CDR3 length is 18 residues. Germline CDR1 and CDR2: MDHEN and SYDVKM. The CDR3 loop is CASSLGVQTGRGENIQYF. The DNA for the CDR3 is TGTGCCAGCAGTTTAGGGGTCCAGACAGGCAGGGGGGAAAACATTCAGTACTTC.

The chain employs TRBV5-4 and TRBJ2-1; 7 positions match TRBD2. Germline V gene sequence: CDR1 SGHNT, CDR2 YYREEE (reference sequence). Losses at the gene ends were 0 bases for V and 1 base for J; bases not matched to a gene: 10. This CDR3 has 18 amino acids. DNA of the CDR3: TGTGCCAGCAGCTTGGGGGTGAGGGGCGGGAGATCCTACAATGAGCAGTTCTTC. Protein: CASSLGVRGGRSYNEQFF.

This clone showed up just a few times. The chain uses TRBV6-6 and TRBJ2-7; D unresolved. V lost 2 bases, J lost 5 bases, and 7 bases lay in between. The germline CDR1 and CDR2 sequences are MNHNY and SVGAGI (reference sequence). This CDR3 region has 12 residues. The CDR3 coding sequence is TGTGCCAGCAGTTACCTTAGGAACGAGCAGTACTTC. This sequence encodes CASSYLRNEQYF.